What follows are 22 T cell receptor beta chains derived from one specimen sequenced in a study of identical twins (dated by TCRdb to between 2015 and 2016). Preparation of the library involved 5' RACE. The instrument given in TCRdb is Illumina HiSeq 2000. In-frame beta chains were kept once TCRdb had trimmed the public reads at Q25 with fastp and called clones with MiXCR. Every CDR3 protein is listed once, alongside the most common genes and DNA of its rows. In this sample the table shows some 1,600,000 distinct CDR3 sequences, less than 35% of which occur a single time. The ten largest clonotypes hold about 0.27% of the sample. The sequenced sample was cord blood. The receptors here all came from a newborn girl in good health.

The chain employs TRBV5-1 and TRBJ2-7, with 13 bases that match TRBD2. CDR3 length equals 16 residues. V trimming: 4 bases; J trimming: 4 bases; junction bases outside the gene matches: 8. Per the germline V gene, CDR1 is SGHRS and CDR2 is YFSETQ. The CDR3 nucleotides read TGCGCCAGCAGCCAACAATGGACTAGCGGGAGTTACGAGCAGTACTTC. It encodes CASSQQWTSGSYEQYF.

This clonotype was found a few times. This chain joins TRBV4-1 and TRBJ1-1; tentative D call: TRBD1 (6 bases). CDR1 and CDR2 from the germline V gene are MGHRA and YSYEKL. The V gene lost 0 bases and the J gene lost 5 bases, with 10 bases spanning the gap. The CDR3 is 14 amino acids. The CDR3, as DNA: TGCGCCAGCAGCCAAGACAGGGGAGGGACTGAAGCTTTCTTT. This translates into CASSQDRGGTEAFF.

The V gene is TRBV7-8, the J gene TRBJ2-7; 14 bases are a match to TRBD2. Trimming removed 5 bases from V and 7 bases from J; junction bases left unmatched: 13. Germline V CDR1 and CDR2: SGHVS, FQNEAQ. This CDR3 region has 17 residues. The CDR3 nucleotides read TGTGCCAGCAGCCTACGACTAGCGGGGGGGTATTACAATGAGCAGTACTTC. Protein product: CASSLRLAGGYYNEQYF.

The chain recombines TRBV2 with TRBJ1-5; D is uncertain. The ends were cut back, 1 base at V and 5 bases at J, with 15 bases in the middle. Germline V lookup: CDR1 SNHLY, CDR2 FYNNEI. This CDR3 contains 16 residues. This chain's CDR3 is CASSEEVPVLYQPQHF. In DNA, the CDR3 is TGTGCCAGCAGTGAAGAGGTGCCAGTCTTGTATCAGCCCCAGCATTTT. The whole variable domain, filled in from reference TRBV2 and TRBJ1-5, reads EPEVTQTPSHQVTQMGQEVILRCVPISNHLYFYWYRQILGQKVEFLVSFYNNEISEKSEIFDDQFSVERPDGSNFTLKIRSTKLEDSAMYFCASSEEVPVLYQPQHFGDGTRLSIL.

Only a few counts were recorded for this clonotype. CDR3 loop: CASSHRTGGFNQPQHF. The CDR3 bases are TGTGCCAGCAGTCATCGGACAGGGGGCTTTAATCAGCCCCAGCATTTT. The chain recombines TRBV12-3 or TRBV12-4 with TRBJ1-5; TRBD1 aligns across 11 bases. CDR3 length equals 16 residues. V trimming: 5 bases; J trimming: 4 bases; junction bases outside the gene matches: 7.

The V and J genes are TRBV6-6 and TRBJ1-2, with D perhaps matching TRBD1 (5 bases). This CDR3 has 13 amino acids. CDR1 is MNHNY and CDR2 is SVGAGI in the germline V gene (reference sequence). V shed 2 bases and J shed 8 bases, with 12 bases lying between them. The CDR3 coding sequence is TGTGCCAGCAGTTACAGATCAGGGCAGGGCTACACCTTC. This translates into CASSYRSGQGYTF.

The V gene is TRBV12-3 or TRBV12-4, the J gene TRBJ2-1; 11 bases agree with TRBD2. This CDR3 has 17 amino acids. Unmatched junction bases numbered 13, after V lost 5 bases and J lost 7 bases. The CDR3 loop reads CASSPPKGLAVKNEQFF. CDR3 sequence (DNA): TGTGCCAGCAGTCCCCCAAAGGGACTAGCGGTTAAGAATGAGCAGTTCTTC.

This clonotype was found a few times. The J gene is TRBJ1-2, the V gene TRBV7-9; possible D gene TRBD1, 5 bases. V lost 5 bases and J lost 2, with 12 bases in between. Looked up from germline, CDR1 is SEHNR and CDR2 is FQNEAQ (reference sequence). The CDR3 has 14 residues. The DNA of the CDR3 is TGTGCCAGCAGCCGACAGCCTCCCAACTATGGCTACACCTTC. As protein: CASSRQPPNYGYTF.

The chain uses TRBV20-1 and TRBJ2-1; D gene unclear. The CDR3 consists of 14 residues. CDR1 DFQATT and CDR2 SNEGSKA come from the germline V gene (reference sequence). V gave up 5 bases and J gave up 2 bases, with 13 bases separating them. DNA of the CDR3: TGCAGTGCTCCCCGCTACGCCGCCTACAATGAGCAGTTCTTC. It specifies CSAPRYAAYNEQFF.

This clonotype turned up a few times. Compared with germline, one end of the junction differs, possibly owing to a read error. The chain recombines TRBV5-1 with TRBJ2-5; D ambiguous. Germline V gene data show CDR1 as SGHRS and CDR2 as YFSETQ. The CDR3 totals 14 residues. CDR3 sequence: CASSILGLQETQYF. The CDR3 DNA is TGTGCCAGCAGCATTCTAGGGCTTCAAGAGACCCAGTACTTC.

The chain recombines TRBV12-3 or TRBV12-4 with TRBJ2-1, with a weak D call TRBD2 (5 bases). CDR3 length: 17 amino acids. Trimming left V 5 bases short and J 0 bases short, with 17 bases between. DNA of the CDR3: TGTGCCAGCAGTCAGCCCGGAGGCCTTAGCTCCTACAATGAGCAGTTCTTC. It encodes CASSQPGGLSSYNEQFF.

The V call is TRBV20-1, the J call TRBJ2-7, with D unresolved. The CDR3 contains 15 residues. Looked up from germline, CDR1 is DFQATT and CDR2 is SNEGSKA (reference sequence). V lost 1 base, J lost 0 bases, and 13 bases lay in between. CDR3 nucleotides: TGCAGTGCTAGAGGCCCGGAACATATCTCCTACGAGCAGTACTTC. This sequence encodes CSARGPEHISYEQYF.

A remark on this clonotype: A much larger clone lies a single base off, so this may be a read error. The genes are TRBV20-1 and TRBJ2-4; 8 nucleotides agree with TRBD2. CDR3 size: 15 residues. Germline V gene sequence: CDR1 DFQATT, CDR2 SNEGSKA (reference sequence). CDR3 amino acids: CCARELAVAKNIQYF. DNA of the CDR3: TGCTGTGCTAGAGAACTAGCGGTAGCCAAAAACATTCAGTACTTC.

This clonotype was detected ten times or more. The chain combines TRBV6-5 with TRBJ1-2; D gene unclear. Germline CDR1 MNHEY, CDR2 SVGAGI. With 5 bases removed from V and 1 base from J, the gap between germline ends came to 8 bases. The CDR3 is 13 residues long. The CDR3 loop is CASSNSLNYGYTF. CDR3 nucleotides: TGTGCCAGCAGTAACAGTCTTAACTATGGCTACACCTTC.

This clonotype was seen repeatedly, ten times or more. The CDR3 sequence is CASSLFLYEQYF. In nucleotides, the CDR3 is TGTGCCAGCAGCTTATTTCTCTACGAGCAGTACTTC. The chain couples TRBV7-2 to TRBJ2-7; D gene uncertain. Germline V gives CDR1 SGHTA, CDR2 FQGNSA. V lost 2 bases and J lost 3, with 5 bases in between. The CDR3 is 12 amino acids.

J is TRBJ1-2 and V is TRBV2, with 9 bases identical to TRBD1. CDR3 size: 18 residues. With 4 bases clipped from V and 2 bases from J, the junction kept 14 bases outside the gene matches. Looked up from germline, CDR1 is SNHLY and CDR2 is FYNNEI. CDR3 DNA: TGTGCCAGCAGTGCGAGAACTCCAACAGGGGGCCTAAACTATGGCTACACCTTC. Translated: CASSARTPTGGLNYGYTF.

This clonotype was counted a few times. The chain joins TRBV12-3 or TRBV12-4 to TRBJ2-1, with 15 bases matching TRBD2. The J call may be in error: the DNA end matches TRBJ2-7 better. The CDR3 runs to 17 residues. For the CDR3, the DNA is TGTGCCAGCAGTTTTCGGGGACTAGCGGGAGGTTACAATGAGCAGTACTTC. This sequence encodes CASSFRGLAGGYNEQYF.

This clonotype was counted a few times. The chain's CDR3 is CASSLWAPTGDTQYF. CDR3 sequence (DNA): TGCGCCAGCAGCCTTTGGGCTCCCACAGGGGATACGCAGTATTTT. The genes are TRBV5-1 and TRBJ2-3, with D tentatively TRBD1 (6 bases). The germline CDR1 and CDR2 sequences are SGHRS and YFSETQ. CDR3 size: 15 residues. The ends were cut back, 4 bases at V and 6 bases at J, with 18 bases in the middle. Supplemented by reference TRBV5-1 and TRBJ2-3, the full variable domain reads KAGVTQTPRYLIKTRGQQVTLSCSPISGHRSVSWYQQTPGQGLQFLFEYFSETQRNKGNFPGRFSGRQFSNSRSEMNVSTLELGDSALYLCASSLWAPTGDTQYFGPGTRLTVL.

The chain combines TRBV12-3 or TRBV12-4 with TRBJ1-2; perhaps TRBD1 as D (6 bases). The CDR3 has 14 residues. V lost 3 bases, J lost 4 bases, and 12 bases lay in between. This CDR3 is CASSFLGTSYGYTF. The CDR3, as DNA: TGTGCCAGCAGTTTTTTGGGGACAAGCTATGGCTACACCTTC.

The table lists this clonotype with a few counts. The chain links TRBV2 to TRBJ2-1, with D possibly TRBD2 on 5 matching bases. Germline CDR1 reads SNHLY; CDR2 reads FYNNEI. The CDR3 length is 10 residues. CDR3 nucleotide sequence: TGTGCACTAAGCGGCAATGAGCAGTTCTTC. This translates into CALSGNEQFF.

J is TRBJ2-5 and V is TRBV27; TRBD1 is a possible D gene (5 bases). This CDR3 is built from 14 residues. CDR1 and CDR2 from the germline V gene are MNHEY and SMNVEV (reference sequence). The V end was cut by 5 bases, the J end by 11 bases, with 21 bases between. The DNA of the CDR3 is TGTGCCAGCAGTACAGACAGTAGGGGCAATGAGCAGTACTTC. This codes for CASSTDSRGNEQYF.

The chain employs TRBV6-6 and TRBJ2-5; no clear D. The CDR3 length is 12 residues. The germline CDR1 and CDR2 sequences are MNHNY and SVGAGI (reference sequence). V lost 7 bases, J lost 11 bases, and 17 bases lay in between. This CDR3 is CASKLSNNEQYF. The CDR3 DNA sequence: TGTGCCAGCAAACTAAGCAACAATGAGCAGTACTTC.